This TCR beta chain was obtained from a study of T cell repertoires in MIS-A myocarditis (dated by TCRdb to 2022 to 2024). For this clone: Its antigen remains undetermined. There are no base qualities to consult, and no much larger clone falls within one base.

Trimming leaves V shorter by 6 bases and J shorter by 1 base, with the junction holding 3 bases beyond the gene matches. Including the terminal cysteine and phenylalanine, the CDR3 comprises 13 residues. The DNA shown is the 39-base CDR3, in frame from base 1. CDR1 SQVTM and CDR2 ANQGSEA were looked up in the germline V gene. The QIAamp DNA FFPE kit was used to extract genomic DNA from formalin-fixed paraffin-embedded autopsy tissue. TCRbeta CDR3 regions were amplified by the immunoSEQ bias-controlled multiplex PCR and were subjected to high-throughput sequencing. The authors' pipeline ran thus. CDR3 sequences were collapsed and filtered by the immunoSEQ vendor pipeline to quantify abundance and frequency of each unique TCRbeta CDR3. Dominant CDR3 amino acid sequences were clustered with SARS-CoV-2-specific ImmuneCODE TCRbeta sequences by CD-HIT at a 90% global sequence identity threshold. Clones with frequencies of 0.1 to 1 were classed as hyperexpanded, and 0.01 to 0.1 as large. CDR3 amino acid sequences and V and J gene assignments of dominant clones were confirmed with MiXCR. The R stringdist package was used to compute Levenshtein distances between the patient clonotypes and the ImmuneCODE hits. TCRdb re-hosts the immuneACCESS table, in-frame sequences only. Its copies lack some clones; in the studies checked, an unresolved V gene accounts for under half of them, and the cause for the rest is not known. Clone size and V and J calls were adopted from that table, with D and trimming inferred from the DNA. Within this sample are more than 650 clones, with 65% to 85% of them counted one time only. The ten biggest clones cover about 15% of the sample.

Sequencing used pericardium tissue obtained at autopsy. Reading the label with the study, this specimen's cell subset or site is: cardiac tissue sample (left or right ventricle, interventricular septum, or pericardium). The sequence derives from a man aged 18-30 years with fulminant myocarditis from multisystem inflammatory syndrome in adults (MIS-A) after COVID-19. Recombination joined TRBV29-1 with TRBJ2-3; TRBD2 fits 8 bases in the junction. The CDR3 region: CSVNGGGTDTQYF. The nucleotide sequence is given as TGCAGCGTAAACGGGGGGGGCACAGATACGCAGTATTTT.